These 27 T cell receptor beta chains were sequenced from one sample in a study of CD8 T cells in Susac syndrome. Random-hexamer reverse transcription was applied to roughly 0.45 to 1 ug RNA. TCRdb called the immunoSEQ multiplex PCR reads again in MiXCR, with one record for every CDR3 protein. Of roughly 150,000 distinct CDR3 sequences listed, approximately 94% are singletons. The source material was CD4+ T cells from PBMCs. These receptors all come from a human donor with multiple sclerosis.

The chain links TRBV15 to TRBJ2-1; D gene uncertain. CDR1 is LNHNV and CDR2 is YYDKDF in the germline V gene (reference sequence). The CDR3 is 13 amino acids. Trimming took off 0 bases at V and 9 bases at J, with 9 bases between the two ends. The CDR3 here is CATSRDSRFEQFF. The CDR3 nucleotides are TGTGCCACCAGCAGAGACTCCCGCTTTGAGCAGTTCTTC.

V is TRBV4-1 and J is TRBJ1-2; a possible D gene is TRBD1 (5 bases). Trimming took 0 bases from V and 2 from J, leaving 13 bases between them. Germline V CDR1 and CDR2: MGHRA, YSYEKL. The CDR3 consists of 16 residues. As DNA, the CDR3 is TGCGCCAGCAGCCAAGATTCTTCCAGGGACAACTATGGCTACACCTTC. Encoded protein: CASSQDSSRDNYGYTF.

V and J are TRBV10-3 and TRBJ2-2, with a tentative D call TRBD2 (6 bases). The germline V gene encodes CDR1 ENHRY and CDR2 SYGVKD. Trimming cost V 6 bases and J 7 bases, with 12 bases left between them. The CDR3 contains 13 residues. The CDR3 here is CAISPSDGGELFF. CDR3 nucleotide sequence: TGTGCCATCAGCCCTAGCGATGGCGGGGAGCTGTTTTTT.

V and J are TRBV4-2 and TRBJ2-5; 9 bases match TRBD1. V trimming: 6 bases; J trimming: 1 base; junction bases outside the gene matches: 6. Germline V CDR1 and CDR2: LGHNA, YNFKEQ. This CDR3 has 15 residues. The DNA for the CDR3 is TGTGCCAGCAGTCCGGGACAGGGCCGCCAAGAGACCCAGTACTTC. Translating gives CASSPGQGRQETQYF.

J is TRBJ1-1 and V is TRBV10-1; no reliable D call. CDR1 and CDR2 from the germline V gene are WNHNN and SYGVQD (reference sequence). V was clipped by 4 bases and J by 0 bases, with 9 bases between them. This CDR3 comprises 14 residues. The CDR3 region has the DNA TGCGCCAGCAGTGCAAGGCAGATGAACACTGAAGCTTTCTTT. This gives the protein CASSARQMNTEAFF.

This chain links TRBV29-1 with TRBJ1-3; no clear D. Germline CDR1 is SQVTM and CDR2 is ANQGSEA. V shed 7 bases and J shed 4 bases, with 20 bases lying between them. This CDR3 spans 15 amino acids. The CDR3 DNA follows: TGCAGCGCAGCCAAGGACCGGAATTCGGGAAACACCATATATTTT. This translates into CSAAKDRNSGNTIYF.

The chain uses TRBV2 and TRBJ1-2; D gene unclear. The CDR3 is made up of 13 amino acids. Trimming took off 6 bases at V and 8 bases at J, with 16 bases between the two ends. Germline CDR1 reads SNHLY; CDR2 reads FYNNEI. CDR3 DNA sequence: TGTGCCAGCAGCGCTAATATTATGAGGGGCTACACCTTC. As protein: CASSANIMRGYTF.

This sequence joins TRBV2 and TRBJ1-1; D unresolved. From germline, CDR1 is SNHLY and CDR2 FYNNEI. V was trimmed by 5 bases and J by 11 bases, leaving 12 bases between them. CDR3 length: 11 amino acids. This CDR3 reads CASSLTSAAFF. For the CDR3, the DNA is TGTGCCAGCAGTCTGACATCGGCGGCTTTCTTT.

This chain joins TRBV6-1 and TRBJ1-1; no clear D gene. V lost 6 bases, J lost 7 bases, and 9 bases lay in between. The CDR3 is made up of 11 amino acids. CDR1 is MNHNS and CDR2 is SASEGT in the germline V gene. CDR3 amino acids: CASRYRVEAFF. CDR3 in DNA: TGTGCCAGCAGGTACAGAGTTGAAGCTTTCTTT.

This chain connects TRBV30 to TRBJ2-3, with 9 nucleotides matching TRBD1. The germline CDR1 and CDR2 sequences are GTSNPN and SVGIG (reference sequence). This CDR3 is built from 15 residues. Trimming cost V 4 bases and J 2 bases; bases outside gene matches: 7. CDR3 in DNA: TGTGCCTGGATTGAGGGACAGGGATACACAGATACGCAGTATTTT. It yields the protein CAWIEGQGYTDTQYF.

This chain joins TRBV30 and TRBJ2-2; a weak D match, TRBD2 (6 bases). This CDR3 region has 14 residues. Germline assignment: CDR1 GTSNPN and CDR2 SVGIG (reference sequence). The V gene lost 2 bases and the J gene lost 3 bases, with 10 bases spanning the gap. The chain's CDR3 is CAWSSTRYTGELFF. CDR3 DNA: TGTGCCTGGAGTTCGACTAGATACACCGGGGAGCTGTTTTTT.

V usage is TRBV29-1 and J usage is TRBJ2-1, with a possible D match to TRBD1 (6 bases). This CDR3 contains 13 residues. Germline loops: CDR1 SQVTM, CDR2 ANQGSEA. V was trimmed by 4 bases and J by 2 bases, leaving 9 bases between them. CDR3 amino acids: CSVAKGAYNEQFF. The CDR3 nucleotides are TGCAGCGTTGCAAAGGGGGCCTACAATGAGCAGTTCTTC.

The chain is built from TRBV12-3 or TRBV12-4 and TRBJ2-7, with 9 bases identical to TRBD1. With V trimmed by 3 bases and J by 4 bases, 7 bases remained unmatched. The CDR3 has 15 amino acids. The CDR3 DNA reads TGTGCCAGCAGTTTTCTGGACAGGGGACAATACGAGCAGTACTTC. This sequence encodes CASSFLDRGQYEQYF.

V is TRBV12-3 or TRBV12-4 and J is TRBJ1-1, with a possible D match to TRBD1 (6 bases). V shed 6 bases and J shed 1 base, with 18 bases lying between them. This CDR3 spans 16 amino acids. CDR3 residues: CASSPGGGARNTEAFF. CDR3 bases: TGTGCCAGCAGCCCCGGAGGGGGGGCCCGGAACACTGAAGCTTTCTTT.

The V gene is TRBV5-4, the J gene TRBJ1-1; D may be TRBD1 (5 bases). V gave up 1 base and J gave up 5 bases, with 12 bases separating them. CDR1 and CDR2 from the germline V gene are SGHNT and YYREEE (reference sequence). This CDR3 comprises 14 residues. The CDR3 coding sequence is TGTGCCAGCAGCTTGAGTCAGGGAGGGACTGAAGCTTTCTTT. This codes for CASSLSQGGTEAFF.

The CDR3 loop is CASSPGPLLSGRIREQFF. CDR3 bases: TGTGCCAGCAGCCCCGGACCACTCCTTAGCGGGAGGATCCGTGAGCAGTTCTTC. V usage is TRBV3-1 and J usage is TRBJ2-1; TRBD2 agrees at 10 bases. Per the germline V gene, CDR1 is LGHDT and CDR2 is YNNKEL (reference sequence). Trimming removed 4 bases from V and 9 bases from J; junction bases left unmatched: 18. The CDR3 runs to 18 residues.

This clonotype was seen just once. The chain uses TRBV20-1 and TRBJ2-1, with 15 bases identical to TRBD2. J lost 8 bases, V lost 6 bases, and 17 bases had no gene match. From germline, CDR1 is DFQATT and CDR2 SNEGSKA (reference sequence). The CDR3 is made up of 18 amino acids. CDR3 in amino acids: CSAPAPGLAGGEVDEQFF. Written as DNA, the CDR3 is TGCAGTGCCCCGGCCCCGGGACTAGCGGGAGGAGAGGTAGATGAGCAGTTCTTC.

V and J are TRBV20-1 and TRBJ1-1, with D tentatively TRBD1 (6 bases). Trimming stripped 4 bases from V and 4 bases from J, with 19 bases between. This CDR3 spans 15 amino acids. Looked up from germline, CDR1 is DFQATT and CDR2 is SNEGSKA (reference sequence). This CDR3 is CSATSYRVSVTEAFF. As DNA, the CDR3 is TGCAGTGCTACCTCGTACAGGGTATCGGTCACTGAAGCTTTCTTT.

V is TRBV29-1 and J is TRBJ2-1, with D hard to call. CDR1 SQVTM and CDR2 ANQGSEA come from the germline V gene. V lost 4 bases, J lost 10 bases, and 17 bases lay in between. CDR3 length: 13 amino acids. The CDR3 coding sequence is TGCAGCGTTGCAACTTCCTCGGCAACCGAGCAGTTCTTC. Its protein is CSVATSSATEQFF.

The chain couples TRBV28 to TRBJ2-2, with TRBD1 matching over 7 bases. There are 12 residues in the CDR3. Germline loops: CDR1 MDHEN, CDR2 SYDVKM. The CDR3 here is CVTGMNTGELFF. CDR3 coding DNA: TGTGTGACAGGGATGAACACCGGGGAGCTGTTTTTT.

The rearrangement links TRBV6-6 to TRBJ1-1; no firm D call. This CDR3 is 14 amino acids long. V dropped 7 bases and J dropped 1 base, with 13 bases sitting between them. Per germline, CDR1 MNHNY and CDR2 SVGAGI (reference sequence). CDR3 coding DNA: TGTGCCAGCACCCCCTCCTTTCCGAACACTGAAGCTTTCTTT. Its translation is CASTPSFPNTEAFF.

The CDR3 loop reads CASRFDGDSNQPQHF. The CDR3 DNA reads TGTGCTAGTAGGTTTGACGGTGATAGCAATCAGCCCCAGCATTTT. V and J are TRBV12-5 and TRBJ1-5; the D is unclear. V was clipped by 8 bases and J by 0 bases, with 14 bases between them. CDR1 and CDR2 from the germline V gene are LGHNT and FRNRAP. This CDR3 is built from 15 residues.

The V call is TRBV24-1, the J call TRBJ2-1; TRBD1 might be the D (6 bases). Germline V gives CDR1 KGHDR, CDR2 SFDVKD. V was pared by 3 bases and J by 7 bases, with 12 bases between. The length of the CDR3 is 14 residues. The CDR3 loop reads CATSDVTGYNEQFF. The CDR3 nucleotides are TGTGCCACCAGTGATGTAACAGGGTATAATGAGCAGTTCTTC.

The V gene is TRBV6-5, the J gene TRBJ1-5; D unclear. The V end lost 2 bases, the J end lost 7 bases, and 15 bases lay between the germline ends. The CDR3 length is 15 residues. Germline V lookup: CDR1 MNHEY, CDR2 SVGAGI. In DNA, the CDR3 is TGTGCCAGCAGTTACCGGGCGCCCGGAGGGCAGCCCCAGCATTTT. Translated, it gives CASSYRAPGGQPQHF.

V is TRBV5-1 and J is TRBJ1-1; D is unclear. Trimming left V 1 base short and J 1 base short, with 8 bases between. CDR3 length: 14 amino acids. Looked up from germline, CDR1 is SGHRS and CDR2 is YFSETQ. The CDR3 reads CASSLLFGNTEAFF. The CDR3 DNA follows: TGCGCCAGCAGCTTGTTGTTCGGGAACACTGAAGCTTTCTTT.

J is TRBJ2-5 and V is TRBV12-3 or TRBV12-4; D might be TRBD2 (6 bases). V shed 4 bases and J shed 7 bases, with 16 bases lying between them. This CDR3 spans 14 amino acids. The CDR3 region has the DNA TGTGCCAGCAGTTCCGGAGGGTCCTCGGGGACCCAGTACTTC. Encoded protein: CASSSGGSSGTQYF.

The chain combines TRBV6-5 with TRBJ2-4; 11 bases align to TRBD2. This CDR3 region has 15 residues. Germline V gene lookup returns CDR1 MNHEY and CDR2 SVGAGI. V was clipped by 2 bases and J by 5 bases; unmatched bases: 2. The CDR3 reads CASSYASGRQNIQYF. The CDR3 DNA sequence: TGTGCCAGCAGTTACGCTAGCGGGAGGCAAAACATTCAGTACTTC.